This record concerns one T cell receptor beta chain sequence. Its matching antigen is unknown. The sample belongs to a study of post-analysis software for immune sequencing data. For the study at large: Courses of disease covered relapsing-remitting, secondary progressive and progressive-relapsing multiple sclerosis.

Regarding the study as a whole: TRBV5-6, TRBV5-1 and TRBV20-1 were among five TRBV segments more frequent in patients than controls.

The CDR3 runs to 15 residues. From germline, CDR1 is LGHDT and CDR2 YNNKEL (reference sequence). With 4 bases clipped from V and 0 bases from J, the junction kept 6 bases outside the gene matches. TCR beta cDNA libraries included unique molecular identifiers. TCRdb passed the PCR reads through MiXCR, listing each CDR3 protein once. Found here are approximately 730,000 distinct CDR3 sequences, more than 45% of them singletons; the top ten hold approximately 4.4%. Sequenced material: blood. This clonotype was sampled from a girl aged 10 to 17 with multiple sclerosis. V is TRBV3-1 and J is TRBJ2-7; 7 nucleotides match TRBD1. DNA for the CDR3: TGTGCCAGCAGCCTAGGCCGGGACAGCTCCTACGAGCAGTACTTC. It is translated as CASSLGRDSSYEQYF.